This T cell receptor (beta chain) was obtained from a study of blood T cell repertoires in COVID-19. In the study overall: Samples taken during acute and convalescent COVID-19 were collected in the United States, Italy and Spain. PBMCs, B-cell-depleted T cells, or T cells provided the cDNA or gDNA that made up the material.

V was pared by 1 base and J by 2 bases, with 5 bases between. Germline V gene data show CDR1 as SGHAT and CDR2 as FQNNGV. This CDR3 is 13 amino acids long. This table comes from immunoSEQ multiplex PCR, and its TCRdb copy is limited to in-frame clones, with some not included. The repertoire holds about 190,000 clones, with 84% as singletons. This clone was observed a handful of times. This study enrolled people aged about 18 to 90 from under 25 US geographic areas. The chain is built from TRBV11-2 and TRBJ1-2; D perhaps matches TRBD1 (5 bases). This receptor was identified in a woman under 40 who had been exposed to COVID-19. The sample consisted of PBMCs or T cells enriched from blood (not recorded which). CDR3 protein: CASSLAGNYGYTF. DNA for the CDR3: TGTGCCAGCAGCTTAGCAGGGAACTATGGCTACACCTTC.